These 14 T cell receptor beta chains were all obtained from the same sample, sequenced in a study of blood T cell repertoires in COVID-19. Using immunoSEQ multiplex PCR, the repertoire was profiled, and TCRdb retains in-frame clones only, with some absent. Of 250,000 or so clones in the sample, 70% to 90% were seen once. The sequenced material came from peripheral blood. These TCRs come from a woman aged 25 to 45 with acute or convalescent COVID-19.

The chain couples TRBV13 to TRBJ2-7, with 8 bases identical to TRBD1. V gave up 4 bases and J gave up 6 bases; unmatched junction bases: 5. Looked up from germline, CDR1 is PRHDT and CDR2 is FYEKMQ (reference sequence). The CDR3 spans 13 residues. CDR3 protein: CASSYEQGVEQYF. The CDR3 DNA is TGTGCCAGCAGCTACGAACAGGGGGTCGAGCAGTACTTC.

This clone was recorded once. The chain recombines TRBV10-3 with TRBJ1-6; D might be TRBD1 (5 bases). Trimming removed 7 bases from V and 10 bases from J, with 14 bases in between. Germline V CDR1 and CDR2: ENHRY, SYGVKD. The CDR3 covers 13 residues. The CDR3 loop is CAIMGTRGSPLHF. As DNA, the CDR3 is TGTGCCATCATGGGGACCCGGGGGTCACCCCTCCACTTT.

This CDR3 is CASSIGGGTYNEQFF. The CDR3 DNA is TGTGCCAGTAGTATTGGTGGAGGGACCTACAATGAGCAGTTCTTC. The V call is TRBV19, the J call TRBJ2-1; D is perhaps TRBD2 (6 bases). The CDR3 loop spans 15 amino acids. Trimming left V 3 bases short and J 2 bases short, with 11 bases between. Germline CDR1 reads LNHDA; CDR2 reads SQIVND (reference sequence). Based on the CDR3 plus reference TRBV19 and TRBJ2-1, the full variable domain is DGGITQSPKYLFRKEGQNVTLSCEQNLNHDAMYWYRQDPGQGLRLIYYSQIVNDFQKGDIAEGYSVSREKKESFPLTVTSAQKNPTAFYLCASSIGGGTYNEQFFGPGTRLTVL.

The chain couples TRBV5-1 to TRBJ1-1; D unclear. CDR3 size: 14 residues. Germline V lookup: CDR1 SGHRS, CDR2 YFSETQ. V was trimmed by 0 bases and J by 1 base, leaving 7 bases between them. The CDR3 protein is CASSLGLRNTEAFF. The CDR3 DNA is TGCGCCAGCAGCTTGGGACTTCGGAACACTGAAGCTTTCTTT. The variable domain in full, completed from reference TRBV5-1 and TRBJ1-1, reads KAGVTQTPRYLIKTRGQQVTLSCSPISGHRSVSWYQQTPGQGLQFLFEYFSETQRNKGNFPGRFSGRQFSNSRSEMNVSTLELGDSALYLCASSLGLRNTEAFFGQGTRLTVV.

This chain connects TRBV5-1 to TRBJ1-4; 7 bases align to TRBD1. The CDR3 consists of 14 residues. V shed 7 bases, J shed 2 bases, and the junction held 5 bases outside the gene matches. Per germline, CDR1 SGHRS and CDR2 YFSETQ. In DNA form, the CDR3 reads TGCGCCAGCGGAACGGGACAGACTAATGAAAAACTGTTTTTT. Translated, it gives CASGTGQTNEKLFF.

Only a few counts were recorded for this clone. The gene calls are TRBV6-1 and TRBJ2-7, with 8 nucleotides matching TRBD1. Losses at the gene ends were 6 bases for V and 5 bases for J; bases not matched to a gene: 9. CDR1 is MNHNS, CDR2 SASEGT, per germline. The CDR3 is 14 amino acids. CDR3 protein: CASRSPGQENEQYF. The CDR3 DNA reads TGTGCCAGCAGGTCCCCGGGACAGGAAAACGAGCAGTACTTC.

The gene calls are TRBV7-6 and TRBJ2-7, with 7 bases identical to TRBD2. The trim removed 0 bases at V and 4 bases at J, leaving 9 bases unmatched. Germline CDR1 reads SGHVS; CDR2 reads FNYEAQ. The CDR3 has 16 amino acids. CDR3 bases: TGTGCCAGCAGCTTAGCGCCCCCTAGCGGAGAATACGAGCAGTACTTC. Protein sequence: CASSLAPPSGEYEQYF.

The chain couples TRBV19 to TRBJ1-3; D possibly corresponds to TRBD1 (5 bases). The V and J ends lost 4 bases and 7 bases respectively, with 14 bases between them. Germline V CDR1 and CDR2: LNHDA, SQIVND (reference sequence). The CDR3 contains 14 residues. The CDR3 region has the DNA TGTGCCAGTAGTAGGACACCGCTTAGTAACACCATATATTTT. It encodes CASSRTPLSNTIYF. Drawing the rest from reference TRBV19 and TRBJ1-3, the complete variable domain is DGGITQSPKYLFRKEGQNVTLSCEQNLNHDAMYWYRQDPGQGLRLIYYSQIVNDFQKGDIAEGYSVSREKKESFPLTVTSAQKNPTAFYLCASSRTPLSNTIYFGEGSWLTVV.

In DNA form, the CDR3 reads TGCGCCAGCAGCCAATCCGGGACAGGGTCTTTGGAGACCCAGTACTTC. Translation: CASSQSGTGSLETQYF. V and J are TRBV4-3 and TRBJ2-5, with 9 bases that match TRBD1. The CDR3 loop spans 16 amino acids. Germline CDR1 LGHNA, CDR2 YSLEER. The trim removed 2 bases at V and 5 bases at J, leaving 9 bases unmatched.

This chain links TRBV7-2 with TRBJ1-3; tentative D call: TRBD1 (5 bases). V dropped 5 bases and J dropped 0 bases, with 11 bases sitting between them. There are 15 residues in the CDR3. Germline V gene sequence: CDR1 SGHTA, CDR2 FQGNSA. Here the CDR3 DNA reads TGTGCCAGCAGCCGTGACAGTCTCTCTGGAAACACCATATATTTT. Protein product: CASSRDSLSGNTIYF.

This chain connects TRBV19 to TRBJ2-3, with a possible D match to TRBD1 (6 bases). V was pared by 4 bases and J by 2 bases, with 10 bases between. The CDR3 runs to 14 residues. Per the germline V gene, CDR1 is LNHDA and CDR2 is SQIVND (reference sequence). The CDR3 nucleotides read TGTGCCAGTAGTACTACAGGGACCACAGATACGCAGTATTTT. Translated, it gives CASSTTGTTDTQYF.

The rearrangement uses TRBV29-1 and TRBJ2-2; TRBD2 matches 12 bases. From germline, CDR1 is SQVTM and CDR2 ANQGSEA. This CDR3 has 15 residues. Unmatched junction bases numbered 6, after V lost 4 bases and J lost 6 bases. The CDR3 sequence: CSVVPSGRAAGELFF. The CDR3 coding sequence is TGCAGCGTTGTCCCTAGCGGGAGGGCCGCCGGGGAGCTGTTTTTT.

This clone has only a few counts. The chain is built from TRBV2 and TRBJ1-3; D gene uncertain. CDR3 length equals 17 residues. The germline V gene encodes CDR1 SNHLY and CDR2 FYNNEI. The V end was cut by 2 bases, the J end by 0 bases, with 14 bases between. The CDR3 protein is CASSEREPQLSGNTIYF. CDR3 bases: TGTGCCAGCAGTGAAAGGGAGCCGCAGCTCTCTGGAAACACCATATATTTT.

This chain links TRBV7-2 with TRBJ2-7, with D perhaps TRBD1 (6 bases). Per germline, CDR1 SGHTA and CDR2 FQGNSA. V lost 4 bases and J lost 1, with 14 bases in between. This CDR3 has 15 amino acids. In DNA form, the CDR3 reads TGTGCCAGCAGCTCCCCTTGGGGGCCTTCCTACGAGCAGTACTTC. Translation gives CASSSPWGPSYEQYF.